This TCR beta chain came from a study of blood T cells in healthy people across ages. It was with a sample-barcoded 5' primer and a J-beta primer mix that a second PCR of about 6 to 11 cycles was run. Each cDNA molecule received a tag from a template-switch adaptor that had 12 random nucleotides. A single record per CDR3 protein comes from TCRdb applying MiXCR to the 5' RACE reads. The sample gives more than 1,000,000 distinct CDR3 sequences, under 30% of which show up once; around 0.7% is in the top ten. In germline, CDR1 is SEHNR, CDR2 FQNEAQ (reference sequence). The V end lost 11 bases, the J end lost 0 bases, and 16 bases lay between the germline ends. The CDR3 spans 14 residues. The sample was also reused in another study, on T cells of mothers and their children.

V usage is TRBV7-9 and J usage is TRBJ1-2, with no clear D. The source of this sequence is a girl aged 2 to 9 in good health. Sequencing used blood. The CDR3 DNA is TGTGCCCTCATGTTTGCGGGAGCTAACTATGGCTACACCTTC. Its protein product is CALMFAGANYGYTF.